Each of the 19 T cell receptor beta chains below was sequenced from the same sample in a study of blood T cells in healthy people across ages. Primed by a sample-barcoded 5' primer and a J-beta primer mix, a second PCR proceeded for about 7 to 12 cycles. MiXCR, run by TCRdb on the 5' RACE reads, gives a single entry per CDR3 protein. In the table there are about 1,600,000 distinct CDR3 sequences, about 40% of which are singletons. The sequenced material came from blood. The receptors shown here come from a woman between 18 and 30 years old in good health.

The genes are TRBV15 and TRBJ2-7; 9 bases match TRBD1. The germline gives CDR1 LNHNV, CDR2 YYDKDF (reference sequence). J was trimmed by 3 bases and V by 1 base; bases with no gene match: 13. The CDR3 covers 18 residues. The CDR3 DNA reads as TGTGCCACCAGCAGAGCTGCGACGGGGACAGGGATAGACTACGAGCAGTACTTC. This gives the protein CATSRAATGTGIDYEQYF.

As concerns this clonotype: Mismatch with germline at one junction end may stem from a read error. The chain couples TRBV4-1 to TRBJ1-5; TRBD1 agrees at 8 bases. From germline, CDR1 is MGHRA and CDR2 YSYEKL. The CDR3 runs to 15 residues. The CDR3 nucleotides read TGCGCCAGCAGCCCGGGACAGGTTAGCAATCAGCCCCGGCATTTT. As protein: CASSPGQVSNQPRHF.

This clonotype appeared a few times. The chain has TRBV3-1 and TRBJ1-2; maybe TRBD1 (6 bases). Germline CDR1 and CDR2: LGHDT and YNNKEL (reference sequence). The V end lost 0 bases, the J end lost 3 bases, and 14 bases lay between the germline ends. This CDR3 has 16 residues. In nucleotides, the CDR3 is TGTGCCAGCAGCCAAGATCTGGGGGGCGTAGACTATGGCTACACCTTC. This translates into CASSQDLGGVDYGYTF.

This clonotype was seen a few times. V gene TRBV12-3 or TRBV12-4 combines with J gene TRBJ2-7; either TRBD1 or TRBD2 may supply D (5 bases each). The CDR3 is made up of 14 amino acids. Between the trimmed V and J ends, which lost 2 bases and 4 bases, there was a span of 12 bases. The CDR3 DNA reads TGTGCCAGCAGTTTACTGGGGGTAGAGTACGAGCAGTACTTC. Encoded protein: CASSLLGVEYEQYF.

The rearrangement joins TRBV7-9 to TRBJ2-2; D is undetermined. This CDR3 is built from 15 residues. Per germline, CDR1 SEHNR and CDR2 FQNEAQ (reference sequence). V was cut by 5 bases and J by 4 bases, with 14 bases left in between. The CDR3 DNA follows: TGTGCCAGCAGCCCATCGAGCCCGAGCACCGGGGAGCTGTTTTTT. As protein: CASSPSSPSTGELFF.

In DNA form, the CDR3 reads TGCGCCAGCAGCTCCCCTCCGACAGGGGGCTTGATGGATGAGCAGTTCTTC. Translating it yields CASSSPPTGGLMDEQFF. The chain combines TRBV5-1 with TRBJ2-1, with 10 bases aligning to TRBD1. The CDR3 is 17 amino acids. Trimming cost V 3 bases and J 8 bases; bases outside gene matches: 14. CDR1 SGHRS and CDR2 YFSETQ come from the germline V gene.

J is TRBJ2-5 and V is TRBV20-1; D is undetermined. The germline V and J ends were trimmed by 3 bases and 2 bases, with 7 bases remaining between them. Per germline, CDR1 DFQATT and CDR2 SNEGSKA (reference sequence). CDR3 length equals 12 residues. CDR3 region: CSASHRQETQYF. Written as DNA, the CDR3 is TGCAGTGCTAGTCACAGACAAGAGACCCAGTACTTC.

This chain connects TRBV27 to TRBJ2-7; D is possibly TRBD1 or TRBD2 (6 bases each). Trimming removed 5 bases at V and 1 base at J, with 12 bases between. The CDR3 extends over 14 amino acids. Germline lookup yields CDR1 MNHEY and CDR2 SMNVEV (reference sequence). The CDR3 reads CASSALGGSYEQYF. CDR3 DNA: TGTGCCAGCAGTGCCCTAGGGGGGTCCTACGAGCAGTACTTC.

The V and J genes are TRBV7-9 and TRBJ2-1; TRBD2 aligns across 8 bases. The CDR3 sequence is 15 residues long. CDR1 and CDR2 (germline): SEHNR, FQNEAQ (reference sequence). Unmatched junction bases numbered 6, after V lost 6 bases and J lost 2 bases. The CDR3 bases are TGTGCCAGCAGTAAGCGGGAGATGACCTACAATGAGCAGTTCTTC. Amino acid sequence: CASSKREMTYNEQFF.

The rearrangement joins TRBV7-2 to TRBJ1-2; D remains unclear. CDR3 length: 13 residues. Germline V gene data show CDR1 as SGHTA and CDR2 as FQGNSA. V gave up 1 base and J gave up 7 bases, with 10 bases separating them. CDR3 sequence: CASSLVSEGGYTF. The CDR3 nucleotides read TGTGCCAGCAGCTTAGTGAGTGAGGGTGGCTACACCTTC.

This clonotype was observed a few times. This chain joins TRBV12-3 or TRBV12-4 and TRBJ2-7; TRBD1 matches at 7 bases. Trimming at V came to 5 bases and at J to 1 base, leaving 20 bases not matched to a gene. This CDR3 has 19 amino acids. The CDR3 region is CASSRRPYSGTVRSYEQYF. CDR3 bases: TGTGCCAGCAGTCGACGACCCTACTCCGGGACAGTCCGGTCCTACGAGCAGTACTTC.

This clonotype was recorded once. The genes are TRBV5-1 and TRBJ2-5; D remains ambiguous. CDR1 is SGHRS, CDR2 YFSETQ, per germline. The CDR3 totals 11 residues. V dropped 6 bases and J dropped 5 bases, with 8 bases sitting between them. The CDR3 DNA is TGCGCCAGCACCTTAATGGAGACCCAGTACTTC. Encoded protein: CASTLMETQYF.

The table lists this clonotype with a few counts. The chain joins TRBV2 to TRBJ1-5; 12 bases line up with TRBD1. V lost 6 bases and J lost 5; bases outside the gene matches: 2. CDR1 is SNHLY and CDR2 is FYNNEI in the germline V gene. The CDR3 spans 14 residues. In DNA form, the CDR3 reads TGTGCCAGCAGCGGGACAGGGGGCCATCAGCCCCAGCATTTT. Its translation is CASSGTGGHQPQHF.

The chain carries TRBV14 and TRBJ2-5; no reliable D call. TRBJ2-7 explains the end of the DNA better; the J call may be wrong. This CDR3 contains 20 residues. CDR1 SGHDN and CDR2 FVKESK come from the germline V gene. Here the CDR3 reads CASSQDMWAGPPLSACEQYF. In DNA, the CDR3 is TGTGCCAGCAGCCAAGATATGTGGGCAGGACCTCCTCTGTCGGCCTGCGAGCAGTACTTC.

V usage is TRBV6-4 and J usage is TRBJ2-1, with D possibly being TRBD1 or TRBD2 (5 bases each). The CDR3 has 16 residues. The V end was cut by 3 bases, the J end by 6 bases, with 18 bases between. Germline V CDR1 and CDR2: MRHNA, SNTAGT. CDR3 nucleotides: TGTGCCAGCAGTGAGGGTCCGGGGCTTCGTGGCAATGAGCAGTTCTTC. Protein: CASSEGPGLRGNEQFF.

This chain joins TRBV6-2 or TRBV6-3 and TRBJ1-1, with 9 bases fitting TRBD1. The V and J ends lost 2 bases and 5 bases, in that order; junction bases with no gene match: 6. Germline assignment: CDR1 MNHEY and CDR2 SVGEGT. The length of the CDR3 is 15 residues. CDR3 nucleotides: TGTGCCAGCAGTTACCTTACCGGGACAGGGACTGAAGCTTTCTTT. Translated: CASSYLTGTGTEAFF.

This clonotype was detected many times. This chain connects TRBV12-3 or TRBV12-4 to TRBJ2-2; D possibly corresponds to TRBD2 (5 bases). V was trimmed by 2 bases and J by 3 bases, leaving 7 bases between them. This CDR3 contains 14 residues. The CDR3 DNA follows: TGTGCCAGCAGTTTACAGCGGCACACCGGGGAGCTGTTTTTT. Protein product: CASSLQRHTGELFF.

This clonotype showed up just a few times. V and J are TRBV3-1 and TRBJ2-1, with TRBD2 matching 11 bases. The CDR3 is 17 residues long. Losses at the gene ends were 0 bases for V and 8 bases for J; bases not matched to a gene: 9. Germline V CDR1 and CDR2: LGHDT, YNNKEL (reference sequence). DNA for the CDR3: TGTGCCAGCAGCCAAGATCTTATAGCGGGAGGGACGGATGAGCAGTTCTTC. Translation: CASSQDLIAGGTDEQFF.

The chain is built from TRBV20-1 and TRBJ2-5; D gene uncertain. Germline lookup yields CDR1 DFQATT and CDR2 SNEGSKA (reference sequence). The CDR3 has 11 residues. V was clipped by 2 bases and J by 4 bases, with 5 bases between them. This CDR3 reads CSARSAETQYF. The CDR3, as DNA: TGCAGTGCTAGAAGTGCAGAGACCCAGTACTTC.